The 21 T cell receptor beta chains listed next were all sequenced from one sample in a study of blood T cell repertoires in COVID-19. The assay was immunoSEQ multiplex PCR, and TCRdb's table has in-frame clones only and misses some. The sample consists of 20,000 to 25,000 clones, 73% of them appearing once. Sequenced sample: peripheral blood. Receptors originate from a human donor in a cohort sampled during active or convalescent COVID-19.

The chain joins TRBV27 to TRBJ1-3; D might be TRBD1 (6 bases). In germline, CDR1 is MNHEY, CDR2 SMNVEV (reference sequence). The CDR3 length is 13 residues. V dropped 10 bases and J dropped 2 bases, with 12 bases sitting between them. In DNA, the CDR3 is TGTGCCACCCCACAGGGACCTGGAAACACCATATATTTT. Amino acid sequence: CATPQGPGNTIYF.

This clone is categorized as medium-sized. The J gene is TRBJ1-2, the V gene TRBV28, with a possible D match to TRBD1 (5 bases). V gave up 3 bases and J gave up 8 bases, with 13 bases separating them. Germline CDR1 is MDHEN and CDR2 is SYDVKM. This CDR3 is 13 amino acids long. Here the CDR3 DNA reads TGTGCCAGCAGTTTCGGGGGAGGAGTGGGCTACACCTTC. Translating it yields CASSFGGGVGYTF.

The genes are TRBV7-2 and TRBJ2-3, with TRBD2 as a possible D gene (5 bases). V shed 2 bases and J shed 6 bases, with 18 bases lying between them. Germline V gene sequence: CDR1 SGHTA, CDR2 FQGNSA. This CDR3 is 16 amino acids long. The CDR3 is CASSLSDRGFGDTQYF. In DNA, the CDR3 is TGTGCCAGCAGCTTATCGGATCGGGGTTTCGGGGATACGCAGTATTTT.

The genes are TRBV28 and TRBJ2-7, with unresolved D. CDR3 length: 10 residues. Germline CDR1 reads MDHEN; CDR2 reads SYDVKM. Trimming removed 6 bases at V and 3 bases at J, with 3 bases between. The CDR3 sequence: CASRYYEQYF. In nucleotides, the CDR3 is TGTGCCAGCAGGTACTACGAGCAGTACTTC.

V gene TRBV5-1 combines with J gene TRBJ1-2; maybe TRBD1 (5 bases). Germline CDR1 SGHRS, CDR2 YFSETQ. The CDR3 runs 15 residues. V lost 6 bases, J lost 7 bases, and 22 bases lay in between. The CDR3 DNA is TGCGCCAGCACCGACACCGGGGGTGATTTGGGTGGCTACACCTTC. Protein sequence: CASTDTGGDLGGYTF.

The chain links TRBV30 to TRBJ2-1; D might be TRBD2 (8 bases). The germline V gene has CDR1 GTSNPN and CDR2 SVGIG (reference sequence). The V end was cut by 2 bases, the J end by 4 bases, with 15 bases between. The CDR3 length is 15 residues. The CDR3 here is CAWSRRGGQYNEQFF. The CDR3 bases are TGTGCCTGGAGTCGCCGGGGGGGACAGTACAATGAGCAGTTCTTC.

V and J are TRBV3-1 (or the pseudogene TRBV3-2) and TRBJ1-1, with a possible D match to TRBD1 (5 bases). Trimming stripped 1 base from V and 7 bases from J, with 10 bases between. This CDR3 comprises 13 residues. Germline V lookup: CDR1 LGHDT, CDR2 YNNKEL (reference sequence). This CDR3 reads CASSQVSRDEAFF. As DNA, the CDR3 is TGTGCCAGCAGCCAAGTGTCCAGGGATGAAGCTTTCTTT.

The chain couples TRBV2 to TRBJ1-4, with TRBD1 matching over 9 bases. CDR3 length: 17 amino acids. Trimming cost V 6 bases and J 8 bases; bases outside gene matches: 16. CDR1 SNHLY and CDR2 FYNNEI come from the germline V gene. The CDR3 loop reads CASSLEGTGRITEKLFF. In DNA form, the CDR3 reads TGTGCCAGCAGCCTAGAGGGGACAGGGAGGATTACGGAAAAACTGTTTTTT.

This rearrangement joins TRBV7-9 to TRBJ1-1, with 7 bases matching TRBD1. J gave up 4 bases and V 5 bases, and 10 bases lay outside the gene matches. The germline CDR1 and CDR2 sequences are SEHNR and FQNEAQ (reference sequence). This CDR3 is 15 amino acids long. The CDR3 protein is CASSGTQGRITEAFF. The CDR3 bases are TGTGCCAGCAGCGGAACACAGGGGAGAATCACTGAAGCTTTCTTT.

A remark on this clone: One junction end disagrees with the germline gene, perhaps due to a read error. This chain connects TRBV18 to TRBJ1-3, with a tentative D call TRBD1 (5 bases). The CDR3 spans 17 residues. Germline V gives CDR1 KGHSH, CDR2 LQKENI. In DNA, the CDR3 is TGTGCCAGCTTACCAACGCAAGGGGTCCTCTCTGGAAACACCATATATTTT. Its translation: CASLPTQGVLSGNTIYF. The full variable domain, its missing parts supplied by reference TRBV18 and TRBJ1-3, is NAGVMQNPRHLVRRRGQEARLRCSPMKGHSHVYWYRQLPEEGLKFMVYLQKENIIDESGMPKERFSAEFPKEGPSILRIQQVVRGDSAAYFCASLPTQGVLSGNTIYFGEGSWLTVV.

The chain has TRBV5-5 and TRBJ1-2; the match to TRBD1 covers 11 bases. Unmatched junction bases numbered 6, after V lost 0 bases and J lost 8 bases. The CDR3 has 15 residues. Germline V gene lookup returns CDR1 SGHKS and CDR2 YYEKEE (reference sequence). The CDR3 DNA sequence: TGTGCCAGCAGCTTGGCAAGGACAGGGGGCGTCGGCTACACCTTC. Its protein is CASSLARTGGVGYTF.

This clone was detected a few times. This rearrangement joins TRBV5-1 to TRBJ1-3, with a tentative D call TRBD1 (5 bases). Germline loops: CDR1 SGHRS, CDR2 YFSETQ. This CDR3 is built from 15 residues. The V and J ends lost 0 bases and 0 bases respectively, with 7 bases between them. For the CDR3, the DNA is TGCGCCAGCAGCTTGGGACAGATCTCTGGAAACACCATATATTTT. This translates into CASSLGQISGNTIYF.

The chain joins TRBV9 to TRBJ1-1; 10 bases are shared with TRBD1. With V trimmed by 2 bases and J by 4 bases, 8 bases remained unmatched. This CDR3 has 16 amino acids. Germline CDR1 SGDLS, CDR2 YYNGEE. CDR3 region: CASSVGQGLGGTEAFF. CDR3 nucleotides: TGTGCCAGCAGCGTGGGACAGGGGTTGGGTGGCACTGAAGCTTTCTTT.

V and J are TRBV5-6 and TRBJ1-3; no clear D. The germline CDR1 and CDR2 sequences are SGHDT and YYEEEE. V was trimmed by 3 bases and J by 6 bases, leaving 19 bases between them. CDR3 length: 16 residues. This CDR3 reads CASSSLGSDVENTIYF. For the CDR3, the DNA is TGTGCCAGCAGCTCCTTAGGGAGTGATGTCGAAAACACCATATATTTT.

The rearrangement uses TRBV6-4 and TRBJ1-5; D gene uncertain. Trimming removed 7 bases at V and 5 bases at J, with 12 bases between. The CDR3 length is 13 residues. From germline, CDR1 is MRHNA and CDR2 SNTAGT. The CDR3: CASKLPRDQPQHF. For the CDR3, the DNA is TGTGCCAGCAAGCTCCCTCGGGATCAGCCCCAGCATTTT.

The chain employs TRBV12-3 or TRBV12-4 and TRBJ2-5; D might be TRBD2 (5 bases). V was shortened by 5 bases and J by 5 bases, with 12 bases between the two germline ends. This CDR3 is built from 13 residues. This chain's CDR3 is CASSRREAETQYF. CDR3 bases: TGTGCCAGCAGTCGTCGGGAAGCGGAGACCCAGTACTTC.

This chain joins TRBV18 and TRBJ2-7, with 11 bases lining up with TRBD2. This CDR3 is 16 amino acids long. V trimming: 3 bases; J trimming: 7 bases; junction bases outside the gene matches: 11. Per the germline V gene, CDR1 is KGHSH and CDR2 is LQKENI. CDR3 DNA: TGTGCCAGCTCACCCGGCGGGACTAGCGGCCTAGGGGAGCAGTACTTC. Translation gives CASSPGGTSGLGEQYF.

CDR3 DNA sequence: TGTGCCAGCAGTTATTGGGTAGCGGCTAGAGAGACCCAGTACTTC. Protein sequence: CASSYWVAARETQYF. This rearrangement joins TRBV6-6 to TRBJ2-5, with D perhaps TRBD2 (6 bases). V lost 3 bases, J lost 4 bases, and 15 bases lay in between. Germline V gene sequence: CDR1 MNHNY, CDR2 SVGAGI (reference sequence). This CDR3 is built from 15 residues.

This chain joins TRBV6-5 and TRBJ2-7; 8 bases are shared with TRBD1. J was trimmed by 5 bases and V by 5 bases; bases with no gene match: 8. The CDR3 totals 14 residues. Germline values: CDR1 MNHEY, CDR2 SVGAGI. The CDR3 DNA reads as TGTGCCAGCAGTCCCGGACAGGGAAGGAACGAGCAGTACTTC. Translating gives CASSPGQGRNEQYF.

The chain couples TRBV14 to TRBJ2-1; 7 nucleotides agree with TRBD2. The CDR3 sequence is 16 residues long. After removal of 2 bases from V and 7 bases from J, the junction contained 11 bases not matched to a gene. CDR1 is SGHDN and CDR2 is FVKESK in the germline V gene. CDR3 residues: CASSQIGGGWGNEQFF. CDR3 sequence (DNA): TGTGCCAGCAGCCAAATTGGCGGGGGATGGGGGAATGAGCAGTTCTTC.

This clone was picked up a small number of times. CDR3 coding DNA: TGTGCCAGCAGCCAAGTTTGGCTAGCGGAAGAGACCCAGTACTTC. Residues: CASSQVWLAEETQYF. This chain connects TRBV4-2 to TRBJ2-5; 7 bases map to TRBD2. There are 15 residues in the CDR3. After removal of 1 base from V and 3 bases from J, the junction contained 5 bases not matched to a gene. Germline V gene sequence: CDR1 LGHNA, CDR2 YNFKEQ.